This T cell receptor (beta chain) is from a study of patients and donors after allogeneic stem cell transplantation. From the RT-PCR reads, TCRdb called clonotypes with MiXCR, one entry per CDR3 protein. The sample lists around 90,000 distinct CDR3 sequences, about 48% occurring once. Trimming cost V 4 bases and J 6 bases, with 14 bases left between them. This CDR3 is 14 amino acids long. Sequencing used blood, either unsorted or a sorted T cell fraction (not recorded which). The clonotype comes from a human donor who was either an allogeneic HSCT recipient or a stem cell or donor lymphocyte infusion donor (not recorded which). It is not recorded whose cells these are; they may come from a transplant donor. This chain connects TRBV12-3 or TRBV12-4 to TRBJ2-3; D is unclear. CDR3 DNA sequence: TGTGCCAGCAGTTCTCGAGGTTCCCCCGATACGCAGTATTTT. Its protein is CASSSRGSPDTQYF.